Each of the 31 T cell receptor beta chains below was sequenced from the same sample in a study of T cells in localized non-small cell lung cancer. Generated by immunoSEQ multiplex PCR, the TCRdb table keeps only in-frame clones and is missing some. The sample yields around 36,000 clones, around 75% seen once. This sample comprised PBMCs, obtained before any cancer treatment. These receptors were obtained from a woman aged 35 to 70 with stage II squamous cell lung carcinoma.

The rearrangement links TRBV19 to TRBJ2-1; possibly TRBD1 for D (5 bases). The V end lost 5 bases, the J end lost 0 bases, and 11 bases lay between the germline ends. The CDR3 length is 15 residues. The germline V gene has CDR1 LNHDA and CDR2 SQIVND (reference sequence). The CDR3 loop is CASSGAALSYNEQFF. Here the CDR3 DNA reads TGTGCCAGTAGTGGGGCGGCTCTCTCCTACAATGAGCAGTTCTTC.

This chain connects TRBV5-8 to TRBJ1-6; the D is unclear. The CDR3 totals 14 residues. The germline gives CDR1 SGHTS, CDR2 YDEGEE. V lost 2 bases to trimming and J lost 6 bases, with 9 bases between them. DNA for the CDR3: TGTGCCAGCAGCTTTTACAGCCGTAATTCACCCCTCCACTTT. Protein product: CASSFYSRNSPLHF.

V gene TRBV19 combines with J gene TRBJ2-4; a possible D gene is TRBD2 (5 bases). CDR1 is LNHDA and CDR2 is SQIVND in the germline V gene (reference sequence). The CDR3 is 14 residues long. The ends were cut back, 5 bases at V and 0 bases at J, with 8 bases in the middle. The CDR3 region is CASSQGLAKNIQYF. The CDR3 coding sequence is TGTGCCAGTAGTCAAGGACTAGCCAAAAACATTCAGTACTTC.

This clone is termed medium-sized. The chain is built from TRBV4-2 and TRBJ2-7; 8 bases match TRBD2. Trimming removed 3 bases from V and 4 bases from J; junction bases left unmatched: 11. CDR3 size: 16 residues. CDR1 and CDR2 from the germline V gene are LGHNA and YNFKEQ. Here the CDR3 DNA reads TGTGCCAGCAGCCATGCCTCGGGACTAGGTAGATACGAGCAGTACTTC. It yields the protein CASSHASGLGRYEQYF.

The chain couples TRBV19 to TRBJ1-1; no firm D call. Germline V gene lookup returns CDR1 LNHDA and CDR2 SQIVND (reference sequence). The CDR3 spans 13 residues. Deletions cut 4 bases from V and 3 bases from J, with 9 bases between. The CDR3 DNA reads TGTGCCAGTAGTACCCAGAGGGACACTGAAGCTTTCTTT. Translation: CASSTQRDTEAFF. The full variable domain, in which reference TRBV19 and TRBJ1-1 provide the parts outside the CDR3, is DGGITQSPKYLFRKEGQNVTLSCEQNLNHDAMYWYRQDPGQGLRLIYYSQIVNDFQKGDIAEGYSVSREKKESFPLTVTSAQKNPTAFYLCASSTQRDTEAFFGQGTRLTVV.

The chain has TRBV7-2 and TRBJ2-2; TRBD1 agrees at 7 bases. The V gene end was trimmed by 6 bases and the J gene end by 7 bases; junction bases not matched to a gene: 8. In germline, CDR1 is SGHTA, CDR2 FQGNSA. This CDR3 comprises 14 residues. In DNA, the CDR3 is TGTGCCAGCAGGGAACAGGGGTCGAGCGGGGAGCTGTTTTTT. Translating gives CASREQGSSGELFF.

This clone was seen repeatedly, ten times or more. CDR3 loop: CASSQRGYQPQHF. Here the CDR3 DNA reads TGTGCCAGTAGTCAGAGGGGTTATCAGCCCCAGCATTTT. The chain combines TRBV19 with TRBJ1-5; a possible D gene is TRBD1 (5 bases). Trimming shortened V by 5 bases and J by 5 bases, and 10 bases separated the two germline ends. The CDR3 spans 13 residues. From germline, CDR1 is LNHDA and CDR2 SQIVND (reference sequence).

This chain uses TRBV28 with TRBJ1-1, with no clear D. In germline, CDR1 is MDHEN, CDR2 SYDVKM. The length of the CDR3 is 16 residues. With 5 bases removed from V and 2 bases from J, the gap between germline ends came to 18 bases. The CDR3, as DNA: TGTGCCAGCAGTAACTCAGGACCCGAAATAAACACTGAAGCTTTCTTT. It encodes CASSNSGPEINTEAFF.

The V gene is TRBV29-1, the J gene TRBJ2-7, with D possibly matching TRBD2 (5 bases). CDR1 SQVTM and CDR2 ANQGSEA come from the germline V gene. This CDR3 has 12 residues. The CDR3 sequence is CGVSSEGYEQYV. The DNA for the CDR3 is TGCGGAGTATCTTCCGAGGGATACGAGCAGTACGTC.

The rearrangement joins TRBV19 to TRBJ2-7; 8 nucleotides line up with TRBD1. Trimming removed 4 bases from V and 3 bases from J; junction bases left unmatched: 5. Looked up from germline, CDR1 is LNHDA and CDR2 is SQIVND (reference sequence). This CDR3 is 14 amino acids long. CDR3 sequence reads: CASSTDRGLYEQYF. The DNA for the CDR3 is TGTGCCAGTAGTACTGACAGGGGACTCTACGAGCAGTACTTC.

The V call is TRBV2, the J call TRBJ2-1; no definite D call. This CDR3 spans 13 amino acids. V lost 3 bases to trimming and J lost 2 bases, with 5 bases between them. The germline CDR1 and CDR2 sequences are SNHLY and FYNNEI. In DNA, the CDR3 is TGTGCCAGCAGTGACCTCGCCTACAATGAGCAGTTCTTC. Translated, it gives CASSDLAYNEQFF.

This rearrangement joins TRBV28 to TRBJ2-7; TRBD1 might be the D (5 bases). Trimming took 3 bases from V and 2 from J, leaving 8 bases between them. The germline gives CDR1 MDHEN, CDR2 SYDVKM. This CDR3 is built from 13 residues. The CDR3 sequence is CASSFTDTYEQYV. CDR3 coding DNA: TGTGCCAGCAGTTTTACGGACACCTACGAGCAGTACGTC.

This chain uses TRBV7-8 with TRBJ2-1; TRBD1 or TRBD2 may be the D gene (5 bases each). Germline values: CDR1 SGHVS, CDR2 FQNEAQ. Trimming removed 5 bases from V and 6 bases from J, with 17 bases in between. The CDR3 extends over 15 amino acids. CDR3 sequence: CASSRGPLQVNEQFF. DNA of the CDR3: TGTGCCAGCAGCCGGGGCCCACTCCAGGTCAATGAGCAGTTCTTC.

This clone was detected only once. Other DNA sequences in the sample encode the same CDR3. The chain couples TRBV5-1 to TRBJ2-3; 7 nucleotides align to TRBD1. Germline trimming cut 0 bases from V and 2 bases from J; bases unmatched to any gene: 3. The CDR3 runs to 15 residues. Germline-derived CDR1 and CDR2 are SGHRS and YFSETQ. The CDR3 protein is CASSLGQGFTDTQYF. For the CDR3, the DNA is TGCGCCAGCAGCTTGGGACAGGGTTTCACAGATACGCAGTATTTT. The full variable domain, rest sourced from reference TRBV5-1 and TRBJ2-3, is KAGVTQTPRYLIKTRGQQVTLSCSPISGHRSVSWYQQTPGQGLQFLFEYFSETQRNKGNFPGRFSGRQFSNSRSEMNVSTLELGDSALYLCASSLGQGFTDTQYFGPGTRLTVL.

V is TRBV12-5 and J is TRBJ1-2, with D hard to call. V was cut by 6 bases and J by 0 bases, with 8 bases left in between. This CDR3 region has 13 residues. The germline gives CDR1 LGHNT, CDR2 FRNRAP. As DNA, the CDR3 is TGTGCTAGTGGGACTTCAACTAACTATGGCTACACCTTC. Protein sequence: CASGTSTNYGYTF.

Regarding this clone: The germline gene is not matched at one end of the junction; a read error may be the cause. The genes are TRBV7-9 and TRBJ2-5; 9 bases match TRBD2. This CDR3 is 14 amino acids long. CDR1 is SEHNR and CDR2 is FQNEAQ in the germline V gene (reference sequence). The CDR3 here is CASSLAGYQETQYF. The CDR3 coding sequence is TGTGCCAGCAGCCTAGCGGGGTACCAAGAGACCCAGTACTTC.

The chain employs TRBV9 and TRBJ2-7; TRBD2 agrees at 7 bases. The V gene's germline CDR1 is SGDLS and CDR2 YYNGEE. Germline trimming cut 4 bases from V and 0 bases from J; bases unmatched to any gene: 4. CDR3 length: 14 residues. CDR3: CASSRLADSYEQYF. CDR3 DNA: TGTGCCAGCAGCCGACTAGCAGACTCCTACGAGCAGTACTTC.

The V and J genes are TRBV6-5 and TRBJ1-4, with TRBD1 matching over 7 bases. The CDR3 covers 14 residues. CDR1 and CDR2 (germline): MNHEY, SVGAGI. Losses at the gene ends were 2 bases for V and 4 bases for J; bases not matched to a gene: 1. The CDR3 protein is CASSYRDSNEKLFF. In DNA, the CDR3 is TGTGCCAGCAGTTACAGGGACAGTAATGAAAAACTGTTTTTT.

CDR3 nucleotides: TGTGCCAGTTTCCCCGGGGAGGGGCAACTGTTTTTT. Amino acid sequence: CASFPGEGQLFF. This chain links TRBV19 with TRBJ1-4, with D perhaps TRBD1 (5 bases). V was trimmed by 8 bases and J by 12 bases, leaving 16 bases between them. This CDR3 spans 12 amino acids. Per the germline V gene, CDR1 is LNHDA and CDR2 is SQIVND (reference sequence).

The CDR3 DNA reads TGTGCCATCAGCGACCAGACAGGGATGAACACTGAAGCTTTCTTT. It translates to CAISDQTGMNTEAFF. The J gene is TRBJ1-1, the V gene TRBV10-3; 7 nucleotides align to TRBD1. Per the germline V gene, CDR1 is ENHRY and CDR2 is SYGVKD. V lost 6 bases to trimming and J lost 0 bases; unmatched junction nucleotides: 7. The CDR3 is 15 amino acids.

This clone was recorded a few times. This chain links TRBV5-6 with TRBJ1-5; no reliable D call. Germline V gene lookup returns CDR1 SGHDT and CDR2 YYEEEE. The CDR3 covers 14 residues. The V gene lost 0 bases and the J gene lost 6 bases, with 10 bases spanning the gap. The CDR3 here is CASSLGGGSQPQHF. Here the CDR3 DNA reads TGTGCCAGCAGCTTGGGTGGTGGAAGTCAGCCCCAGCATTTT.

The chain couples TRBV6-5 to TRBJ2-7; perhaps D is TRBD1 or TRBD2 (5 bases each). There are 14 residues in the CDR3. V gave up 6 bases and J gave up 7 bases, with 19 bases separating them. From germline, CDR1 is MNHEY and CDR2 SVGAGI. The CDR3 reads CASSRGVPLREQYF. CDR3 in DNA: TGTGCCAGCAGCCGAGGGGTGCCTTTACGAGAGCAGTACTTC.

This chain links TRBV7-9 with TRBJ2-5, with 7 bases fitting TRBD1. V gave up 5 bases and J gave up 3 bases; unmatched junction bases: 21. The germline gives CDR1 SEHNR, CDR2 FQNEAQ (reference sequence). This CDR3 has 19 residues. The DNA of the CDR3 is TGTGCCAGCAGCGGCAACCCATCTCACCCGGGACAGCCTGAAGAGACCCAGTACTTC. It yields the protein CASSGNPSHPGQPEETQYF.

The DNA of the CDR3 is TGTGCCAGCAGGGTGGCAGCTGGAAACACCATATATTTT. It translates to CASRVAAGNTIYF. The gene calls are TRBV27 and TRBJ1-3; D unclear. V lost 6 bases to trimming and J lost 2 bases, with 8 bases between them. Germline values: CDR1 MNHEY, CDR2 SMNVEV (reference sequence). The CDR3 runs to 13 residues.

The V gene is TRBV6-1, the J gene TRBJ1-1; unclear D gene. Germline V lookup: CDR1 MNHNS, CDR2 SASEGT. Trimming pared 4 bases from V and 4 bases from J, leaving 13 bases between. The CDR3 length is 14 residues. The CDR3 coding sequence is TGTGCCAGCAGTGTAGGCCAAAGGGCCACTGAAGCTTTCTTT. Translated, it gives CASSVGQRATEAFF.

The rearrangement joins TRBV6-6 to TRBJ2-5; 10 bases are a match to TRBD1. J was trimmed by 3 bases and V by 4 bases; bases with no gene match: 2. Per germline, CDR1 MNHNY and CDR2 SVGAGI (reference sequence). This CDR3 contains 14 residues. This chain's CDR3 is CASSFGTGEETQYF. CDR3 bases: TGTGCCAGCAGTTTCGGGACAGGGGAAGAGACCCAGTACTTC.

The genes are TRBV28 and TRBJ2-5; 8 bases fit TRBD1. CDR3 length equals 14 residues. In germline, CDR1 is MDHEN, CDR2 SYDVKM. Losses at the gene ends were 2 bases for V and 6 bases for J; bases not matched to a gene: 5. The CDR3 sequence is CASSLDQGAKTQYF. The CDR3 nucleotides are TGTGCCAGCAGTTTAGATCAGGGGGCGAAGACCCAGTACTTC.

The gene calls are TRBV5-6 and TRBJ1-5, with D possibly matching TRBD1 (5 bases). The CDR3 consists of 14 residues. Germline-derived CDR1 and CDR2 are SGHDT and YYEEEE. V was trimmed by 4 bases and J by 1 base, leaving 9 bases between them. CDR3 residues: CASSRGDSNQPQHF. In DNA, the CDR3 is TGTGCCAGCAGCAGGGGCGACAGCAATCAGCCCCAGCATTTT.

This sequence joins TRBV9 and TRBJ1-2; possible D gene TRBD1, 6 bases. V lost 4 bases and J 4 bases, leaving 14 bases between the germline ends. Germline lookup yields CDR1 SGDLS and CDR2 YYNGEE. The CDR3 extends over 14 amino acids. CDR3 region: CASSRSGDFYGYTF. The CDR3 nucleotides read TGTGCCAGCAGCCGGTCAGGGGATTTCTATGGCTACACCTTC.

This chain links TRBV28 with TRBJ1-5; a possible D gene is TRBD1 (5 bases). The V end was cut by 6 bases, the J end by 3 bases, with 18 bases between. The CDR3 has 16 amino acids. In germline, CDR1 is MDHEN, CDR2 SYDVKM. CDR3 sequence reads: CASSYGSQGDNQPQHF. The CDR3 bases are TGTGCCAGCAGCTACGGATCCCAGGGAGACAATCAGCCCCAGCATTTT.

A few counts support this clone. The gene calls are TRBV6-6 and TRBJ1-2; D unclear. The V end was cut by 1 base, the J end by 5 bases, with 17 bases between. The germline CDR1 and CDR2 sequences are MNHNY and SVGAGI (reference sequence). The CDR3 is 16 amino acids. This chain's CDR3 is CASSYYPADTRYGYTF. For the CDR3, the DNA is TGTGCCAGCAGTTACTACCCCGCCGACACTCGGTATGGCTACACCTTC.